The TCR beta chain under discussion was sequenced for a study of T cells in Graves' hyperthyroidism and ophthalmopathy. Points from the study as a whole: Before onset, ophthalmopathy was predicted by the model a median roughly six months earlier.

With 1 base clipped from V and 2 bases from J, the junction kept 4 bases outside the gene matches. The germline V gene encodes CDR1 KGHSH and CDR2 LQKENI. This CDR3 is 17 amino acids long. This clonotype has just a few counts. Its antigen is currently unknown. Researchers amplified the TCR beta CDR3 regions from RNA transcripts. With the HTBI primer set, the TCR CDR3 went through a first round of RT-PCR. TCRdb analysed the multiplex PCR reads with MiXCR anew, one entry per CDR3 protein. This sample has under 550,000 distinct CDR3 sequences; approximately 20% occur once, and the top ten carry 45% to 50%.

The sample was blood. The sequence was obtained from a man in his forties with Graves' ophthalmopathy. V gene TRBV18 combines with J gene TRBJ2-2, with 10 bases lining up with TRBD2. In DNA form, the CDR3 reads TGTGCCAGCTCACCACTTGCTAGCGGGAGCAACACCGGGGAGCTGTTTTTT. It translates to CASSPLASGSNTGELFF.